This record concerns one T cell receptor (beta chain) sequence. Its antigen is currently unknown. This sample was taken from a study of cytomegalovirus exposure and HLA in healthy donors. This CDR3 comprises 14 residues. From germline, CDR1 is MNHEY and CDR2 SVGAGI. The germline V and J ends were trimmed by 5 bases and 5 bases, with 13 bases remaining between them. The primer mix had 60 Vbeta and 13 Jbeta primers. Data came from immunoSEQ multiplex PCR; TCRdb stores just in-frame clones and leaves some out. The data contain fewer than 120,000 clones, 76% of them singletons. Whole-study findings and limits: In a later analysis, HLA-C alleles had the fewest associated TCRs, DRB1 alleles the most. Later analysis found that TCR beta chains associated with HLA were more clonally expanded than other, equally common chains. Earlier results showed most TCR beta V segments being productive about 87% or about 30% of the time.

Donors showed nominal health when sampled, although they likely had unrecorded immune exposures. Sequencing was performed on PBMCs. V and J are TRBV6-5 and TRBJ2-1; a weak D match, TRBD1 (6 bases). The TCR comes from a man aged 30 to 39 in good health and CMV-seropositive. CDR3 bases: TGTGCCAGCAGTCGCGCCGGGACAAACAATGAGCAGTTCTTC. It specifies CASSRAGTNNEQFF.